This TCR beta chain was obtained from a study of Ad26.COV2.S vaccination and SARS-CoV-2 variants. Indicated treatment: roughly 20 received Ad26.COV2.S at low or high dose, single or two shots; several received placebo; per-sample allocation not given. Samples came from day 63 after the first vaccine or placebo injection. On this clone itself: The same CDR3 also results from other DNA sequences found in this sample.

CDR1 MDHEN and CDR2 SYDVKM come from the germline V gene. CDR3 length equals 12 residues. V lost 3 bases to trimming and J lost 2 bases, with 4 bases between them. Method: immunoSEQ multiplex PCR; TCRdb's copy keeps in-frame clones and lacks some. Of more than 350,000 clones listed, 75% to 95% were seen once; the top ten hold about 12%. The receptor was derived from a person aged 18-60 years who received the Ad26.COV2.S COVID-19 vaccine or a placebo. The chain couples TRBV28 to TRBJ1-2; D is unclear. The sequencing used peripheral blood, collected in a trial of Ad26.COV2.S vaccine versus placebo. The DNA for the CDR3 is TGTGCCAGCAGTTTGAGGAACTATGGCTACACCTTC. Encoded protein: CASSLRNYGYTF.